This T cell receptor beta chain comes out of a study of CD8 T cells in Susac syndrome. This CDR3 has 13 residues. Germline CDR1 and CDR2: GTSNPN and SVGIG (reference sequence). V lost 3 bases to trimming and J lost 4 bases; unmatched junction nucleotides: 5. cDNA came from about 0.5 to 1 ug RNA primed by random hexamers. The amplification used immunoSEQ multiplex PCR on TCR beta CDR3; it spanned 54 Vbeta and 13 Jbeta. TCRdb analysed the immunoSEQ multiplex PCR reads with MiXCR anew, one entry per CDR3 protein. The data hold roughly 160,000 distinct CDR3 sequences, with 90% to 95% observed a single time. TCR beta sequences were obtained from blood CD8+ and CD4+ T cells. Controls were healthy donors (matched for age and sex). In contrast to the negatively isolated CD8+ and CD4+ T cells, TEMRA cells were FACS-enriched.

J is TRBJ2-7 and V is TRBV30; 8 bases are shared with TRBD1. Sequenced: CD4+ T cells from PBMCs. The TCR comes from a human donor in good health. CDR3 nucleotides: TGTGCCTGGAGACAGGGGGGCCTTTACGAGCAGTACTTC. As protein: CAWRQGGLYEQYF.